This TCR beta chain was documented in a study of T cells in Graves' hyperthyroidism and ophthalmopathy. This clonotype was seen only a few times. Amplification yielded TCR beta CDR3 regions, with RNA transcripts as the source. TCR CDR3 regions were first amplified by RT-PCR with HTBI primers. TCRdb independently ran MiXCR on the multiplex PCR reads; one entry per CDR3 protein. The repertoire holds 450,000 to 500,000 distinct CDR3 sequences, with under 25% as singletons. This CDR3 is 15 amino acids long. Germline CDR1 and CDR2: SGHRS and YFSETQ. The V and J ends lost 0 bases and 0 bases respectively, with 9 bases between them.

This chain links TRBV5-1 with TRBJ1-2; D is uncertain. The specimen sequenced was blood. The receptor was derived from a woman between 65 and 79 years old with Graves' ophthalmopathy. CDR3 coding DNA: TGCGCCAGCAGCTTGGGTCCAGGAGCTAACTATGGCTACACCTTC. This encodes CASSLGPGANYGYTF.